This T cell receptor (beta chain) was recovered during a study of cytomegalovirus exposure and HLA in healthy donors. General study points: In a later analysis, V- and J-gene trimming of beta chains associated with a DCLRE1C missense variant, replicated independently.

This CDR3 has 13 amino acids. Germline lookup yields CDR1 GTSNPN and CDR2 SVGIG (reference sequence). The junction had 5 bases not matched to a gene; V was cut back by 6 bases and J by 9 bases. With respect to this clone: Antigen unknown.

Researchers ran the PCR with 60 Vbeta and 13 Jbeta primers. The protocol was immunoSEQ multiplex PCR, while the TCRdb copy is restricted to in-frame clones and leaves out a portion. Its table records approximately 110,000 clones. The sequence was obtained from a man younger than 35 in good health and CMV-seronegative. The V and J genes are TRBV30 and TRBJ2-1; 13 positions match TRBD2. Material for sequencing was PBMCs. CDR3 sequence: CACGLAGVPEQFF. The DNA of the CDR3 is TGTGCCTGCGGACTAGCGGGAGTCCCTGAGCAGTTCTTC.